One and the same sample provided the 29 T cell receptor beta chains below, sequenced in a study of CD8+ T cells in alopecia areata. The sample's treatment: oral pan-JAK inhibitor, 5-10 mg twice daily. Extracted RNA was reverse transcribed into cDNA, the sequencing template. TCRdb's copy holds only in-frame clones and misses some; the assay was immunoSEQ multiplex PCR. The table records under 300,000 clones, about 62% of them present only once. Sample: CD4+ T cells sorted from blood, taken around week 53, from a patient treated with tofacitinib. The receptors stem from a human donor with alopecia areata.

CDR3 loop: CASSLTGGSYEQYF. In nucleotides, the CDR3 is TGTGCCAGCAGCTTGACAGGGGGCTCCTACGAGCAGTACTTC. The J gene is TRBJ2-5, the V gene TRBV11-1; 9 bases map to TRBD1. The J call may not be correct, given that the DNA end is closer to TRBJ2-7. The length of the CDR3 is 14 residues. Germline V gene sequence: CDR1 SGHAT, CDR2 FQDESV (reference sequence).

This clone was observed a few times. The V gene is TRBV11-2, the J gene TRBJ2-3, with 8 bases lining up with TRBD1. There are 16 residues in the CDR3. After removal of 4 bases from V and 1 base from J, the junction contained 7 bases not matched to a gene. Germline lookup yields CDR1 SGHAT and CDR2 FQNNGV. The CDR3 reads CASSSGQGQGTDTQYF. The DNA for the CDR3 is TGTGCCAGCAGCTCCGGACAGGGCCAGGGCACAGATACGCAGTATTTT. The full variable domain, with the rest looked up from reference TRBV11-2 and TRBJ2-3, is EAGVAQSPRYKIIEKRQSVAFWCNPISGHATLYWYQQILGQGPKLLIQFQNNGVVDDSQLPKDRFSAERLKGVDSTLKIQPAKLEDSAVYLCASSSGQGQGTDTQYFGPGTRLTVL.

The chain has TRBV9 and TRBJ2-7, with D maybe TRBD1 (6 bases). The CDR3 covers 15 residues. Germline V CDR1 and CDR2: SGDLS, YYNGEE. Trimming pared 0 bases from V and 3 bases from J, leaving 13 bases between. CDR3 sequence: CASSVGGTIDYEQYF. The DNA for the CDR3 is TGTGCCAGCAGCGTAGGGGGGACAATCGACTACGAGCAGTACTTC.

This clone was detected only a few times. The chain joins TRBV4-3 to TRBJ2-7; 7 nucleotides match TRBD1. This CDR3 comprises 14 residues. The trim removed 3 bases at V and 7 bases at J, leaving 9 bases unmatched. Germline V lookup: CDR1 LGHNA, CDR2 YSLEER. The CDR3 reads CASSQRDRSGEQYF. The CDR3 DNA reads TGCGCCAGCAGCCAGAGGGACAGATCAGGGGAGCAGTACTTC.

The rearrangement joins TRBV5-4 to TRBJ2-5; the D is unclear. Germline CDR1 is SGHNT and CDR2 is YYREEE (reference sequence). CDR3 length equals 13 residues. V was cut by 2 bases and J by 0 bases, with 5 bases left in between. This CDR3 is CASSFRYQETQYF. The CDR3 nucleotides read TGTGCCAGCAGCTTCAGGTACCAAGAGACCCAGTACTTC. Based on the CDR3 plus reference TRBV5-4 and TRBJ2-5, the full variable domain is ETGVTQSPTHLIKTRGQQVTLRCSSQSGHNTVSWYQQALGQGPQFIFQYYREEENGRGNFPPRFSGLQFPNYSSELNVNALELDDSALYLCASSFRYQETQYFGPGTRLLVL.

The chain joins TRBV11-2 to TRBJ1-1, with 7 nucleotides matching TRBD1. The germline V gene encodes CDR1 SGHAT and CDR2 FQNNGV. This CDR3 has 15 amino acids. The junction had 5 bases not matched to a gene; V was cut back by 3 bases and J by 1 base. DNA for the CDR3: TGTGCCAGCAGCTTCGCTGGGACAGCGAACACTGAAGCTTTCTTT. This translates into CASSFAGTANTEAFF. Full variable domain (missing parts from reference TRBV11-2 and TRBJ1-1): EAGVAQSPRYKIIEKRQSVAFWCNPISGHATLYWYQQILGQGPKLLIQFQNNGVVDDSQLPKDRFSAERLKGVDSTLKIQPAKLEDSAVYLCASSFAGTANTEAFFGQGTRLTVV.

This chain uses TRBV6-5 with TRBJ1-6; unclear D gene. The CDR3 has 16 amino acids. Germline V lookup: CDR1 MNHEY, CDR2 SVGAGI. V gave up 0 bases and J gave up 8 bases, with 14 bases separating them. The CDR3 sequence is CASSYSGRPGDSPLHF. The CDR3, as DNA: TGTGCCAGCAGTTACTCAGGCCGCCCTGGGGATTCACCCCTCCACTTT.

This clone was seen a single time. The chain joins TRBV29-1 to TRBJ1-1; TRBD1 agrees at 10 bases. Trimming removed 3 bases from V and 2 bases from J; junction bases left unmatched: 12. The CDR3 covers 17 residues. Germline-derived CDR1 and CDR2 are SQVTM and ANQGSEA. The CDR3 DNA reads as TGCAGCGTTGACAGATTGGGGGGACAGGGGAGCAACACTGAAGCTTTCTTT. Its protein is CSVDRLGGQGSNTEAFF.

This chain joins TRBV27 and TRBJ2-7, with D tentatively TRBD2 (5 bases). V lost 8 bases, J lost 1 base, and 18 bases lay in between. Per germline, CDR1 MNHEY and CDR2 SMNVEV (reference sequence). The length of the CDR3 is 15 residues. CDR3 sequence (DNA): TGTGCCAGCGGATTTAAAGGGCGGGTGTCCTACGAGCAGTACTTC. It yields the protein CASGFKGRVSYEQYF.

This chain connects TRBV29-1 to TRBJ1-1, with D maybe TRBD1 (5 bases). The ends were cut back, 8 bases at V and 1 base at J, with 23 bases in the middle. CDR1 and CDR2 (germline): SQVTM, ANQGSEA. This CDR3 spans 16 amino acids. For the CDR3, the DNA is TGCAGCATTTACGGCGGGGGAGGGGTAGGGAACACTGAAGCTTTCTTT. Residues: CSIYGGGGVGNTEAFF. Supplemented by reference TRBV29-1 and TRBJ1-1, the full variable domain reads SAVISQKPSRDICQRGTSLTIQCQVDSQVTMMFWYRQQPGQSLTLIATANQGSEATYESGFVIDKFPISRPNLTFSTLTVSNMSPEDSSIYLCSIYGGGGVGNTEAFFGQGTRLTVV.

This clone appeared a few times. This chain joins TRBV7-6 and TRBJ2-1, with 10 bases lining up with TRBD1. The CDR3 contains 14 residues. CDR1 is SGHVS and CDR2 is FNYEAQ in the germline V gene. V was pared by 4 bases and J by 6 bases, with 3 bases of the junction left unmatched. DNA of the CDR3: TGTGCCAGCAGCTCCAGACAGGGGGCCAATGAGCAGTTCTTC. Amino acids: CASSSRQGANEQFF.

This chain links TRBV2 with TRBJ1-1, with no clear D. The CDR3 contains 13 residues. V lost 6 bases and J lost 0, with 8 bases in between. CDR1 is SNHLY and CDR2 is FYNNEI in the germline V gene. The CDR3 nucleotides are TGTGCCAGCAGCGGCACATTGAACACTGAAGCTTTCTTT. Protein sequence: CASSGTLNTEAFF.

This chain links TRBV2 with TRBJ2-7, with D uncertain. V was cut by 4 bases and J by 5 bases, with 6 bases left in between. This CDR3 comprises 11 residues. Germline values: CDR1 SNHLY, CDR2 FYNNEI. The CDR3 spells CASSALDEQYF. The CDR3 DNA reads as TGTGCCAGCAGTGCGTTGGACGAGCAGTACTTC.

V gene TRBV30 combines with J gene TRBJ1-4, with a tentative D call TRBD1 (6 bases). CDR1 is GTSNPN and CDR2 is SVGIG in the germline V gene (reference sequence). The CDR3 is made up of 15 amino acids. V was cut by 3 bases and J by 8 bases, with 19 bases left in between. DNA for the CDR3: TGTGCCTGGAGCGCTAGGACAGCTGTTGGGGAAAAACTGTTTTTT. This codes for CAWSARTAVGEKLFF.

With regard to this clone: Sequence at one end of the junction differs from germline and may be a read error. This chain links TRBV7-7 with TRBJ2-1, with TRBD2 matching 15 bases. CDR3 length equals 15 residues. Germline V lookup: CDR1 SSHAT, CDR2 FNYEAQ (reference sequence). CDR3 sequence (DNA): TGTGCTAGCAGCTTGAGCGGACTAGCGGGGGGGGAGCAGTTCTTC. Translated, it gives CASSLSGLAGGEQFF.

This chain connects TRBV2 to TRBJ2-5; D unresolved. The CDR3 covers 16 residues. The V gene lost 1 base and the J gene lost 1 base, with 13 bases spanning the gap. Germline V CDR1 and CDR2: SNHLY, FYNNEI. The CDR3 region is CASSEGSDMRQETQYF. DNA for the CDR3: TGTGCCAGCAGTGAAGGCTCAGATATGCGCCAAGAGACCCAGTACTTC.

The chain is built from TRBV30 and TRBJ2-4, with TRBD2 matching over 10 bases. V dropped 2 bases and J dropped 7; count of bases not matched to a gene: 5. In germline, CDR1 is GTSNPN, CDR2 SVGIG (reference sequence). This CDR3 spans 14 amino acids. CDR3 in amino acids: CAWSRLAGVNIQYF. The CDR3 coding sequence is TGTGCCTGGAGTCGGCTAGCGGGGGTTAACATTCAGTACTTC.

This clone was seen more than once but under ten times. This chain connects TRBV29-1 to TRBJ2-1; TRBD1 might be the D (6 bases). The CDR3 contains 14 residues. V was cut by 5 bases and J by 5 bases, with 16 bases left in between. Germline CDR1 SQVTM, CDR2 ANQGSEA. CDR3 in DNA: TGCAGCGTTATCAAGAGGACAGCCCACAATGAGCAGTTCTTC. Protein product: CSVIKRTAHNEQFF.

The chain is built from TRBV5-4 and TRBJ1-5; D perhaps matches TRBD1 (5 bases). The CDR3 runs to 15 residues. From germline, CDR1 is SGHNT and CDR2 YYREEE (reference sequence). V was pared by 0 bases and J by 3 bases, with 10 bases between. CDR3 in DNA: TGTGCCAGCAGCTTGGGGGGGGACCCCAATCAGCCCCAGCATTTT. Amino acids: CASSLGGDPNQPQHF.

This clone was counted between two and nine times. V gene TRBV29-1 combines with J gene TRBJ2-5; TRBD1 agrees at 7 bases. The CDR3 has 14 amino acids. The germline V gene has CDR1 SQVTM and CDR2 ANQGSEA. V dropped 7 bases and J dropped 6; count of bases not matched to a gene: 14. DNA for the CDR3: TGCAGCGCTAGCCGCCGGGACAGTGTGAAGACCCAGTACTTC. This sequence encodes CSASRRDSVKTQYF.

V gene TRBV30 combines with J gene TRBJ1-2, with unresolved D. V was pared by 4 bases and J by 4 bases, with 16 bases between. This CDR3 comprises 14 residues. Germline lookup yields CDR1 GTSNPN and CDR2 SVGIG (reference sequence). The CDR3 spells CAWTLGGTLYGYTF. The CDR3 DNA reads as TGTGCCTGGACTTTGGGCGGTACTCTCTATGGCTACACCTTC. The full variable domain, with the rest looked up from reference TRBV30 and TRBJ1-2, is SQTIHQWPATLVQPVGSPLSLECTVEGTSNPNLYWYRQAAGRGLQLLFYSVGIGQISSEVPQNLSASRPQDRQFILSSKKLLLSDSGFYLCAWTLGGTLYGYTFGSGTRLTVV.

The chain combines TRBV2 with TRBJ2-2; TRBD1 or TRBD2 may be the D gene (5 bases each). Per germline, CDR1 SNHLY and CDR2 FYNNEI. Trimming shortened V by 1 base and J by 0 bases, and 9 bases separated the two germline ends. The length of the CDR3 is 16 residues. CDR3: CASSEVGTANTGELFF. CDR3 DNA: TGTGCCAGCAGTGAAGTAGGGACGGCGAACACCGGGGAGCTGTTTTTT.

J is TRBJ1-6 and V is TRBV30, with TRBD1 matching 9 bases. CDR1 and CDR2 from the germline V gene are GTSNPN and SVGIG (reference sequence). CDR3 size: 13 residues. Unmatched junction bases numbered 4, after V lost 3 bases and J lost 10 bases. Written as DNA, the CDR3 is TGTGCCTGGAGCACAGGGGGCTGGTCACCCCTCCACTTT. Protein sequence: CAWSTGGWSPLHF.

This clone was observed a handful of times. The chain joins TRBV5-1 to TRBJ1-6, with D possibly matching TRBD1 (5 bases). Germline CDR1 and CDR2: SGHRS and YFSETQ. V gave up 6 bases and J gave up 6 bases, with 13 bases separating them. This CDR3 has 14 amino acids. The CDR3 spells CASKTGTANSPLHF. The DNA of the CDR3 is TGCGCCAGCAAAACCGGGACGGCTAATTCACCCCTCCACTTT.

The chain couples TRBV7-2 to TRBJ2-1, with TRBD2 matching 7 bases. Germline assignment: CDR1 SGHTA and CDR2 FQGNSA. The CDR3 is made up of 15 amino acids. The V and J ends lost 6 bases and 4 bases, in that order; junction bases with no gene match: 9. This chain's CDR3 is CASSPKLGGYNEQFF. The CDR3 DNA is TGTGCCAGCAGTCCGAAGCTCGGGGGGTACAATGAGCAGTTCTTC. Drawing the rest from reference TRBV7-2 and TRBJ2-1, the complete variable domain is GAGVSQSPSNKVTEKGKDVELRCDPISGHTALYWYRQSLGQGLEFLIYFQGNSAPDKSGLPSDRFSAERTGGSVSTLTIQRTQQEDSAVYLCASSPKLGGYNEQFFGPGTRLTVL.

The genes are TRBV6-5 and TRBJ2-7, with D unclear. The CDR3 spans 14 residues. In germline, CDR1 is MNHEY, CDR2 SVGAGI. The ends were cut back, 0 bases at V and 5 bases at J, with 11 bases in the middle. The CDR3 protein is CASSYSNRAHEQYF. For the CDR3, the DNA is TGTGCCAGCAGTTACTCGAATAGGGCCCACGAGCAGTACTTC.

The rearrangement links TRBV29-1 to TRBJ2-1; 11 bases match TRBD2. The CDR3 covers 14 residues. CDR1 and CDR2 (germline): SQVTM, ANQGSEA. The J segment lost 4 bases and the V segment lost 8 bases, leaving 7 bases of the junction unmatched. CDR3 amino acids: CSSRTSGLYNEQFF. The DNA of the CDR3 is TGCAGCTCACGGACTAGCGGGCTATACAATGAGCAGTTCTTC.

This clone has a handful of counts. The chain is built from TRBV29-1 and TRBJ2-3; unclear D gene. The CDR3 spans 13 residues. Trimming took off 3 bases at V and 0 bases at J, with 7 bases between the two ends. The germline V gene encodes CDR1 SQVTM and CDR2 ANQGSEA. The CDR3 DNA is TGCAGCGTTGATTCCCAAAGCACAGATACGCAGTATTTT. It is translated as CSVDSQSTDTQYF.

The chain links TRBV30 to TRBJ2-7, with 8 positions matching TRBD1. Germline trimming cut 1 base from V and 1 base from J; bases unmatched to any gene: 0. This CDR3 comprises 13 residues. Germline V gene sequence: CDR1 GTSNPN, CDR2 SVGIG (reference sequence). Here the CDR3 reads CAWSGDRSYEQYF. CDR3 in DNA: TGTGCCTGGAGTGGGGACAGGTCCTACGAGCAGTACTTC.